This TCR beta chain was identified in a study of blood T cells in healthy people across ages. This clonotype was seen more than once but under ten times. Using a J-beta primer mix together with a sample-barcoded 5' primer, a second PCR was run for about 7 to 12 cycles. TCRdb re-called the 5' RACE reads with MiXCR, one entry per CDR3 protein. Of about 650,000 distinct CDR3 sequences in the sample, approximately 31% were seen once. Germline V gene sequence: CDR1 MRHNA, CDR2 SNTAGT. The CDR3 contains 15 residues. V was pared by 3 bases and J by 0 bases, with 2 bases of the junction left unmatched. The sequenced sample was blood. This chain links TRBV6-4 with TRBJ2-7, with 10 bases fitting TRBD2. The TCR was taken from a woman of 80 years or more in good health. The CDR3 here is CASSEASGSSYEQYF. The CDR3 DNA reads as TGTGCCAGCAGTGAGGCTAGCGGGAGCTCCTACGAGCAGTACTTC.